A single sample gave rise to the 21 T cell receptor beta chains below, sequenced in a study of Tregs in tolerant kidney transplant recipients. Related graft donors supplied nonmyeloablative bone marrow transplants, and mixed chimerism was transient. The repertoire was sequenced with immunoSEQ multiplex PCR; TCRdb's copy has only in-frame clones and lacks some. The profile shows roughly 64,000 clones, about 89% of them singletons. Sequenced material: CD4+ T cells from blood (PBMCs), taken 6 months after the transplant. The receptors were sampled from a human patient who received a combined kidney and bone marrow transplant. The T cells may partly be graft donor cells.

The rearrangement uses TRBV2 and TRBJ2-5; TRBD1 is a possible D gene (7 bases). The V gene lost 6 bases and the J gene lost 5 bases, with 22 bases spanning the gap. The CDR3 is made up of 16 amino acids. Germline V gene data show CDR1 as SNHLY and CDR2 as FYNNEI. DNA of the CDR3: TGTGCCAGCAGGACAAGGACTCCGACAGGGAGGGAGACCCAGTACTTC. Protein product: CASRTRTPTGRETQYF. The whole variable domain, remainder taken from reference TRBV2 and TRBJ2-5, is EPEVTQTPSHQVTQMGQEVILRCVPISNHLYFYWYRQILGQKVEFLVSFYNNEISEKSEIFDDQFSVERPDGSNFTLKIRSTKLEDSAMYFCASRTRTPTGRETQYFGPGTRLLVL.

The CDR3 region has the DNA TGTGCCAGCAGCTTAGAGGCCCGACTAGCGGGAGGGCCTGTAGATGAGCAGTTCTTC. This translates into CASSLEARLAGGPVDEQFF. The rearrangement joins TRBV7-9 to TRBJ2-1, with 14 bases matching TRBD2. CDR3 length: 19 amino acids. Germline-derived CDR1 and CDR2 are SEHNR and FQNEAQ (reference sequence). After removal of 1 base from V and 8 bases from J, the junction contained 13 bases not matched to a gene.

To note about this clone: Other DNA sequences in this specimen translate into the identical CDR3. The chain joins TRBV19 to TRBJ1-6; perhaps TRBD1 as D (5 bases). V was cut by 7 bases and J by 7 bases, with 20 bases left in between. CDR3 length: 16 amino acids. Germline V gene sequence: CDR1 LNHDA, CDR2 SQIVND (reference sequence). The CDR3 region has the DNA TGTGCCAGTACGCCCTCCCACAGTTCAGGGAATTCACCCCTCCACTTT. Its translation: CASTPSHSSGNSPLHF. Combining the CDR3 with reference TRBV19 and TRBJ1-6 gives the whole variable domain DGGITQSPKYLFRKEGQNVTLSCEQNLNHDAMYWYRQDPGQGLRLIYYSQIVNDFQKGDIAEGYSVSREKKESFPLTVTSAQKNPTAFYLCASTPSHSSGNSPLHFGNGTRLTVT.

The J gene is TRBJ2-5, the V gene TRBV12-5; D remains ambiguous. The CDR3 consists of 13 residues. Germline V gene sequence: CDR1 LGHNT, CDR2 FRNRAP. Trimming shortened V by 2 bases and J by 2 bases, and 6 bases separated the two germline ends. The CDR3, as DNA: TGTGCTAGTGGTTTGCTCAGACAAGAGACCCAGTACTTC. Its protein product is CASGLLRQETQYF.

V is TRBV4-3 and J is TRBJ2-7; 10 bases align to TRBD2. The CDR3 loop spans 15 amino acids. V lost 3 bases to trimming and J lost 2 bases; unmatched junction nucleotides: 4. Per the germline V gene, CDR1 is LGHNA and CDR2 is YSLEER. The CDR3 is CASSHISGGAYEQYF. Written as DNA, the CDR3 is TGCGCCAGCAGCCACATAAGCGGGGGGGCCTACGAGCAGTACTTC.

J is TRBJ2-3 and V is TRBV4-1; no definite D call. This CDR3 has 13 amino acids. The germline V and J ends were trimmed by 1 base and 4 bases, with 6 bases remaining between them. From germline, CDR1 is MGHRA and CDR2 YSYEKL. The CDR3 DNA reads TGCGCCAGCAGCCAAGGAGAGGCAGATACGCAGTATTTT. Its translation is CASSQGEADTQYF.

Turning to this clone: The junction differs from germline at one of its ends, possibly a read error. V usage is TRBV5-4 and J usage is TRBJ2-2, with TRBD1 identical over 9 bases. Germline CDR1 reads SGHNT; CDR2 reads YYREEE (reference sequence). The CDR3 consists of 17 residues. DNA of the CDR3: TGTGCCAGCAGTTTGGGGGGTCCCGGGACAGGGTTCGGGGAGCTGTTTTTT. Its protein product is CASSLGGPGTGFGELFF.

In DNA, the CDR3 is TGTGCCAGCAGCTTAGGGGGTAGGGGCTACGAGCAGTACTTC. Protein sequence: CASSLGGRGYEQYF. V usage is TRBV7-9 and J usage is TRBJ2-7, with D maybe TRBD1 (5 bases). The CDR3 is made up of 14 amino acids. V lost 1 base, J lost 3 bases, and 10 bases lay in between. Germline V gene data show CDR1 as SEHNR and CDR2 as FQNEAQ (reference sequence).

This CDR3 is CATSRVRDFAQPQHF. As DNA, the CDR3 is TGTGCCACCAGCAGAGTCCGGGACTTTGCCCAGCCCCAGCATTTT. V is TRBV15 and J is TRBJ1-5, with D possibly being TRBD1 (5 bases). Germline V CDR1 and CDR2: LNHNV, YYDKDF (reference sequence). Trimming stripped 1 base from V and 7 bases from J, with 14 bases between. The CDR3 totals 15 residues.

The V and J genes are TRBV6-1 and TRBJ1-2; D is unresolved. The germline gives CDR1 MNHNS, CDR2 SASEGT. The CDR3 has 15 residues. Trimming left V 0 bases short and J 8 bases short, with 16 bases between. In DNA, the CDR3 is TGTGCCAGCAGTGAAGCTAACGACCAACTCGGGGGCTACACCTTC. Translation gives CASSEANDQLGGYTF.

The gene calls are TRBV18 and TRBJ2-7, with TRBD1 matching over 8 bases. The CDR3 runs 16 residues. The V and J ends lost 2 bases and 4 bases, in that order; junction bases with no gene match: 10. Germline loops: CDR1 KGHSH, CDR2 LQKENI. The DNA of the CDR3 is TGTGCCAGCTCACCAGCAGGACAGGGCTCCGGGTACGAGCAGTACTTC. It specifies CASSPAGQGSGYEQYF.

The CDR3 here is CASSPRASGGPTDTQYF. The DNA for the CDR3 is TGTGCCAGCAGCCCCCGGGCTAGCGGGGGGCCCACAGATACGCAGTATTTT. V gene TRBV4-2 combines with J gene TRBJ2-3; TRBD2 matches at 11 bases. This CDR3 comprises 17 residues. Trimming removed 4 bases from V and 2 bases from J; junction bases left unmatched: 8. The V gene's germline CDR1 is LGHNA and CDR2 YNFKEQ.

The chain uses TRBV27 and TRBJ1-4; perhaps TRBD1 as D (5 bases). CDR1 is MNHEY, CDR2 SMNVEV, per germline (reference sequence). Trimming pared 3 bases from V and 7 bases from J, leaving 12 bases between. CDR3 length: 14 residues. Written as DNA, the CDR3 is TGTGCCAGCAGTTTCCGCGCCACAGGTGAAAAACTGTTTTTT. Its protein product is CASSFRATGEKLFF. The full variable domain, with the rest looked up from reference TRBV27 and TRBJ1-4, is EAQVTQNPRYLITVTGKKLTVTCSQNMNHEYMSWYRQDPGLGLRQIYYSMNVEVTDKGDVPEGYKVSRKEKRNFPLILESPSPNQTSLYFCASSFRATGEKLFFGSGTQLSVL.

J is TRBJ2-7 and V is TRBV5-5; 16 bases are a match to TRBD2. Looked up from germline, CDR1 is SGHKS and CDR2 is YYEKEE (reference sequence). V trimming: 4 bases; J trimming: 11 bases; junction bases outside the gene matches: 6. This CDR3 region has 14 residues. CDR3 in DNA: TGTGCCAGCAGCCTGGGACTAGCGGGGGGGCTAGAGTACTTC. This translates into CASSLGLAGGLEYF.

This clone showed up just a few times. The chain joins TRBV6-5 to TRBJ1-2, with D unclear. CDR1 and CDR2 (germline): MNHEY, SVGAGI. The CDR3 loop spans 14 amino acids. The V gene lost 2 bases and the J gene lost 5 bases, with 12 bases spanning the gap. DNA for the CDR3: TGTGCCAGCAGTTACGGCCGGGGAGTTTATGGCTACACCTTC. Its protein product is CASSYGRGVYGYTF.

This clone was recorded once. This chain links TRBV25-1 with TRBJ1-1, with no clear D. Germline CDR1 is MGHDK and CDR2 is SYGVNS. With 2 bases removed from V and 2 bases from J, the gap between germline ends came to 9 bases. The CDR3 totals 14 residues. CDR3: CASSEAGLNTEAFF. CDR3 DNA sequence: TGTGCCAGCAGTGAAGCGGGATTAAACACTGAAGCTTTCTTT.

This clone is a singleton in its sample. The rearrangement uses TRBV18 and TRBJ1-1; perhaps TRBD1 as D (5 bases). This CDR3 region has 14 residues. V lost 5 bases, J lost 3 bases, and 13 bases lay in between. Per germline, CDR1 KGHSH and CDR2 LQKENI. In DNA form, the CDR3 reads TGTGCCAGCTCATCCAGGGTCAGACACACTGAAGCTTTCTTT. Translation gives CASSSRVRHTEAFF.

About this clone: Other DNA sequences from this sample encode an identical CDR3 as well. V is TRBV2 and J is TRBJ1-6; unclear D gene. CDR3 length: 15 amino acids. Germline-derived CDR1 and CDR2 are SNHLY and FYNNEI. The germline V and J ends were trimmed by 1 base and 13 bases, with 17 bases remaining between them. CDR3 protein: CASSEGPALGGPLHF. The CDR3, as DNA: TGTGCCAGCAGTGAAGGTCCAGCCTTAGGAGGCCCCCTCCACTTT.

As for this clone: The sample carries other DNA sequences with the same CDR3. The chain links TRBV28 to TRBJ1-6, with D possibly TRBD1 on 5 matching bases. Trimming left V 2 bases short and J 8 bases short, with 10 bases between. Per germline, CDR1 MDHEN and CDR2 SYDVKM. The CDR3 runs to 14 residues. CDR3: CASSLGRADSPLHF. The CDR3 bases are TGTGCCAGCAGTTTAGGCAGGGCGGATTCACCCCTCCACTTT.

V gene TRBV7-2 combines with J gene TRBJ2-7, with D uncertain. From germline, CDR1 is SGHTA and CDR2 FQGNSA. The CDR3 has 12 residues. V lost 1 base, J lost 5 bases, and 6 bases lay in between. The CDR3 here is CASSLVFHEQYF. For the CDR3, the DNA is TGTGCCAGCAGCTTAGTCTTCCACGAGCAGTACTTC.

This chain uses TRBV5-6 with TRBJ1-3; TRBD1 aligns across 9 bases. Per the germline V gene, CDR1 is SGHDT and CDR2 is YYEEEE. Losses at the gene ends were 3 bases for V and 8 bases for J; bases not matched to a gene: 9. The CDR3 has 15 residues. CDR3 sequence: CASSSPGTGRYTIYF. As DNA, the CDR3 is TGTGCCAGCAGCTCCCCCGGGACAGGGAGGTACACCATATATTTT. The variable domain in full, completed from reference TRBV5-6 and TRBJ1-3, reads DAGVTQSPTHLIKTRGQQVTLRCSPKSGHDTVSWYQQALGQGPQFIFQYYEEEERQRGNFPDRFSGHQFPNYSSELNVNALLLGDSALYLCASSSPGTGRYTIYFGEGSWLTVV.